The 27 T cell receptor beta chains reported below all come from one sample, sequenced in a study of T cell responses to AZD1222 COVID-19 vaccine. Here immunoSEQ multiplex PCR was the method, and the copy in TCRdb shows in-frame clones only, minus some. The table has about 97,000 clones, roughly 86% seen once. The input for sequencing was peripheral blood, taken 28 days after the second AZD1222 dose. The receptors derive from an adult who received the AZD1222 COVID-19 vaccine.

This sequence joins TRBV29-1 and TRBJ1-2; D remains unclear. V was pared by 4 bases and J by 8 bases, with 11 bases between. This CDR3 contains 11 residues. Germline V gene sequence: CDR1 SQVTM, CDR2 ANQGSEA. CDR3 residues: CSVGEGIGYTF. CDR3 bases: TGCAGCGTTGGGGAGGGAATCGGCTACACCTTC.

V and J are TRBV6-6 and TRBJ2-7, with D tentatively TRBD2 (5 bases). The CDR3 has 13 residues. V was trimmed by 6 bases and J by 6 bases, leaving 15 bases between them. CDR1 and CDR2 (germline): MNHNY, SVGAGI (reference sequence). CDR3 sequence (DNA): TGTGCCAGCAGGACCACCGGGAAGCTCGAGCAGTACTTC. Its translation: CASRTTGKLEQYF.

The chain couples TRBV6-2 or TRBV6-3 to TRBJ1-1; 9 bases align to TRBD1. Germline lookup yields CDR1 MNHEY and CDR2 SVGEGT. The ends lost 2 bases at V and 10 bases at J; junction bases unmatched: 11. CDR3 size: 15 residues. The CDR3 protein is CASSYAGQGRSGAFF. CDR3 coding DNA: TGTGCCAGCAGTTACGCGGGACAGGGTCGGAGCGGAGCTTTCTTT.

J is TRBJ2-2 and V is TRBV4-3; the match to TRBD2 covers 11 bases. Germline V gene data show CDR1 as LGHNA and CDR2 as YSLEER. J was trimmed by 2 bases and V by 1 base; bases with no gene match: 3. The CDR3 length is 17 residues. CDR3 DNA: TGCGCCAGCAGCCAAGGGACTAGCGGGCAAAACACCGGGGAGCTGTTTTTT. It yields the protein CASSQGTSGQNTGELFF.

The chain recombines TRBV11-3 with TRBJ1-2, with D uncertain. The germline V gene encodes CDR1 SGHNT and CDR2 YENEEA. V lost 6 bases, J lost 2 bases, and 7 bases lay in between. The CDR3 consists of 12 residues. CDR3 DNA sequence: TGTGCCAGCAGGAGGGTGAACTATGGCTACACCTTC. Its translation is CASRRVNYGYTF.

The rearrangement links TRBV2 to TRBJ2-4, with D unclear. The ends were cut back, 4 bases at V and 7 bases at J, with 14 bases in the middle. Germline lookup yields CDR1 SNHLY and CDR2 FYNNEI. The CDR3 has 14 amino acids. In nucleotides, the CDR3 is TGTGCCAGCAGTGCTCCCGTCCCAAGGAACATTCAGTACTTC. Protein sequence: CASSAPVPRNIQYF.

This clone has a single count. The V and J genes are TRBV24-1 and TRBJ2-1, with 8 nucleotides matching TRBD2. CDR3 length: 18 amino acids. The V segment lost 3 bases and the J segment 0 bases; nucleotides outside the gene matches: 9. Germline CDR1 is KGHDR and CDR2 is SFDVKD. The CDR3 DNA follows: TGTGCCACCAGTGATCCGACCATCAGCGGGAGCTCCTACAATGAGCAGTTCTTC. It is translated as CATSDPTISGSSYNEQFF.

The chain links TRBV27 to TRBJ2-1; D is undetermined. The CDR3 is 13 residues long. The germline V and J ends were trimmed by 3 bases and 8 bases, with 11 bases remaining between them. Germline values: CDR1 MNHEY, CDR2 SMNVEV (reference sequence). The CDR3 region has the DNA TGTGCCAGCAGTTTGGCCGACGGGTATGAGCAGTTCTTC. Its translation is CASSLADGYEQFF.

This chain links TRBV7-9 with TRBJ2-7; 8 bases map to TRBD2. The CDR3 runs 13 residues. The junction had 6 bases not matched to a gene; V was cut back by 5 bases and J by 6 bases. CDR1 is SEHNR and CDR2 is FQNEAQ in the germline V gene (reference sequence). The CDR3 loop reads CASSPLAVAEQYF. As DNA, the CDR3 is TGTGCCAGCAGCCCACTAGCGGTGGCCGAGCAGTACTTC.

This clone was picked up one time. The rearrangement joins TRBV27 to TRBJ2-5; no reliable D call. Per germline, CDR1 MNHEY and CDR2 SMNVEV (reference sequence). Trimming removed 1 base from V and 3 bases from J, with 12 bases in between. The CDR3 loop spans 15 amino acids. The CDR3 bases are TGTGCCAGCAGTTTATTGGGAAGGGTAAAAGAGACCCAGTACTTC. Translating gives CASSLLGRVKETQYF.

V gene TRBV28 combines with J gene TRBJ1-2; D is unresolved. Per germline, CDR1 MDHEN and CDR2 SYDVKM. The V end lost 6 bases, the J end lost 0 bases, and 5 bases lay between the germline ends. This CDR3 is 12 amino acids long. The CDR3 reads CASSLANYGYTF. The CDR3 DNA reads as TGTGCCAGCAGCCTAGCTAACTATGGCTACACCTTC.

The CDR3 DNA follows: TGTGCCAGCTCACCCGGACAGGGGAACTATGGCTACACCTTC. Protein: CASSPGQGNYGYTF. The V call is TRBV18, the J call TRBJ1-2, with 9 bases identical to TRBD1. The CDR3 consists of 14 residues. Germline V gives CDR1 KGHSH, CDR2 LQKENI. V dropped 3 bases and J dropped 2; count of bases not matched to a gene: 1.

The genes are TRBV6-6 and TRBJ2-3; D tentatively fits TRBD1 or TRBD2 (6 bases each). V shed 2 bases and J shed 1 base, with 13 bases lying between them. The CDR3 is made up of 16 amino acids. Germline-derived CDR1 and CDR2 are MNHNY and SVGAGI (reference sequence). The CDR3 region is CASSYPGGAGTDTQYF. CDR3 nucleotides: TGTGCCAGCAGTTACCCCGGGGGCGCCGGCACAGATACGCAGTATTTT.

The rearrangement links TRBV4-2 to TRBJ1-2; D is perhaps TRBD1 (5 bases). The germline V gene encodes CDR1 LGHNA and CDR2 YNFKEQ. V dropped 0 bases and J dropped 4 bases, with 12 bases sitting between them. The CDR3 covers 15 residues. CDR3 nucleotide sequence: TGTGCCAGCAGCCAAGATCTGGGGACCCCCTATGGCTACACCTTC. Translation: CASSQDLGTPYGYTF.

This clone was counted once. The chain combines TRBV27 with TRBJ1-5, with 7 bases lining up with TRBD1. There are 16 residues in the CDR3. Unmatched junction bases numbered 10, after V lost 4 bases and J lost 4 bases. CDR1 is MNHEY and CDR2 is SMNVEV in the germline V gene (reference sequence). As DNA, the CDR3 is TGTGCCAGCAGTTATTCGGGACAGACTCAGAATCAGCCCCAGCATTTT. Amino acid sequence: CASSYSGQTQNQPQHF.

J is TRBJ2-7 and V is TRBV28; 8 bases align to TRBD2. CDR1 MDHEN and CDR2 SYDVKM come from the germline V gene. The junction had 4 bases not matched to a gene; V was cut back by 6 bases and J by 0 bases. The CDR3 loop spans 14 amino acids. CDR3: CASRQSGSSYEQYF. The CDR3 region has the DNA TGTGCCAGCAGGCAAAGCGGGAGCTCCTACGAGCAGTACTTC.

The rearrangement joins TRBV12-3 or TRBV12-4 to TRBJ2-1; D is unresolved. The CDR3 covers 13 residues. Trimming removed 4 bases from V and 10 bases from J, with 14 bases in between. In nucleotides, the CDR3 is TGTGCCAGCAGTTCCAGCAGTGGAAACGAGCAGTTCTTC. This encodes CASSSSSGNEQFF.

J is TRBJ2-7 and V is TRBV30; TRBD1 aligns across 11 bases. The V gene's germline CDR1 is GTSNPN and CDR2 SVGIG (reference sequence). V was clipped by 4 bases and J by 5 bases; unmatched bases: 7. CDR3 length equals 14 residues. CDR3 amino acids: CAWTIGQGANEQYF. The CDR3 DNA is TGTGCCTGGACTATAGGACAGGGGGCGAACGAGCAGTACTTC.

On this clone itself: Different DNA sequences within this sample yield the same CDR3. The chain couples TRBV3-1 (or the pseudogene TRBV3-2) to TRBJ1-3; unclear D gene. Germline CDR1 LGHDT, CDR2 YNNKEL (reference sequence). Between the trimmed V and J ends, which lost 1 base and 4 bases, there was a span of 5 bases. This CDR3 comprises 13 residues. In DNA, the CDR3 is TGTGCCAGCAGCCAAGTGGCGGGAAACACCATATATTTT. Protein sequence: CASSQVAGNTIYF.

The chain links TRBV11-2 to TRBJ2-7; possibly TRBD1 for D (6 bases). Trimming pared 0 bases from V and 0 bases from J, leaving 9 bases between. This CDR3 spans 15 amino acids. Looked up from germline, CDR1 is SGHAT and CDR2 is FQNNGV. CDR3 bases: TGTGCCAGCAGCTTAGAAGGGGGAACCTCCTACGAGCAGTACTTC. Its translation: CASSLEGGTSYEQYF.

The chain has TRBV11-2 and TRBJ2-3, with TRBD2 matching 15 bases. Germline V lookup: CDR1 SGHAT, CDR2 FQNNGV. V shed 4 bases, J shed 6 bases, and the junction held 11 bases outside the gene matches. The CDR3 runs 18 residues. The CDR3 DNA is TGTGCCAGCAGCTCAGACCGGACTAGCGGGGGGGCGGTGGATACGCAGTATTTT. Translation gives CASSSDRTSGGAVDTQYF.

V and J are TRBV12-5 and TRBJ1-2, with D perhaps TRBD1 (6 bases). Trimming took off 2 bases at V and 8 bases at J, with 15 bases between the two ends. Germline CDR1 and CDR2: LGHNT and FRNRAP. The CDR3 is 14 residues long. The CDR3 spells CASGLSTGFNGYTF. CDR3 coding DNA: TGTGCTAGTGGTTTGTCTACAGGGTTCAACGGCTACACCTTC.

This rearrangement joins TRBV2 to TRBJ1-2; D gene ambiguous. CDR1 SNHLY and CDR2 FYNNEI come from the germline V gene. The CDR3 contains 11 residues. V lost 11 bases and J lost 4, with 11 bases in between. The CDR3 here is CAALFGYGYTF. The CDR3 DNA follows: TGTGCCGCTCTGTTCGGCTATGGCTACACCTTC.

This chain connects TRBV30 to TRBJ2-5; 8 bases match TRBD2. The germline V gene has CDR1 GTSNPN and CDR2 SVGIG (reference sequence). The CDR3 covers 13 residues. Trimming removed 0 bases from V and 5 bases from J; junction bases left unmatched: 2. CDR3 loop: CAWSVQRGETQYF. In DNA form, the CDR3 reads TGTGCCTGGAGTGTACAGCGGGGGGAGACCCAGTACTTC.

The chain carries TRBV19 and TRBJ2-1, with TRBD1 as a possible D gene (5 bases). The CDR3 contains 16 residues. Germline CDR1 reads LNHDA; CDR2 reads SQIVND (reference sequence). V was clipped by 6 bases and J by 0 bases, with 15 bases between them. In nucleotides, the CDR3 is TGTGCCAGTAGCTCCATCAGGGAAAGCTCCTACAATGAGCAGTTCTTC. As protein: CASSSIRESSYNEQFF.

V is TRBV29-1 and J is TRBJ2-2, with TRBD1 matching 8 bases. V was pared by 4 bases and J by 6 bases, with 4 bases of the junction left unmatched. Germline V gene data show CDR1 as SQVTM and CDR2 as ANQGSEA. The CDR3 runs 13 residues. The CDR3 nucleotides read TGCAGCGTTGGGCAGGGGGCGCCCGGGGAGCTGTTTTTT. It yields the protein CSVGQGAPGELFF.

The genes are TRBV25-1 and TRBJ2-7; D is ambiguous. The CDR3 contains 11 residues. Trimming pared 7 bases from V and 3 bases from J, leaving 7 bases between. Germline V gene sequence: CDR1 MGHDK, CDR2 SYGVNS. CDR3 DNA: TGTGCCAGCACCTTCGGCTACGAGCAGTACTTC. It specifies CASTFGYEQYF.